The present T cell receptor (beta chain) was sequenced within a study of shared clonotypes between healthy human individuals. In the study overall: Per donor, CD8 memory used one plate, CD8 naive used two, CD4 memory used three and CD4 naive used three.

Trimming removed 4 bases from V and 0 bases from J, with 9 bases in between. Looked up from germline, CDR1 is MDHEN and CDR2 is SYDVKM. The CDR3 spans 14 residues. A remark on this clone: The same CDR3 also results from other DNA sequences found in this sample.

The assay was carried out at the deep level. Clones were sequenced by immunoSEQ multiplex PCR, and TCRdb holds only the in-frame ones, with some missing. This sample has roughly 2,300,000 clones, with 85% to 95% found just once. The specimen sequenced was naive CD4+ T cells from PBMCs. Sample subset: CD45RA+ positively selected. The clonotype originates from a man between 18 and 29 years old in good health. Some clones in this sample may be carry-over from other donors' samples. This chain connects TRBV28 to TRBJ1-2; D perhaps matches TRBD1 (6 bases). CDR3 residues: CASSSTGTNYGYTF. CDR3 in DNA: TGTGCCAGCAGTTCCACAGGGACTAACTATGGCTACACCTTC.